This TCR beta chain is from a study of shared clonotypes between healthy human individuals. Study overall: Three plates each covered CD4 naive and memory; CD8 naive two, CD8 memory one. Study-wide findings and caveats: Relative to their counterparts shared across all four donors, non-shared clonotypes exhibited diminished generation probabilities. Represented diversity (both genetic and exposure-history) was limited by the small number of donors.

Produced via immunoSEQ multiplex PCR; TCRdb's table is partial and in-frame only. The sample carries around 2,100,000 clones, roughly 94% recorded once. V was trimmed by 4 bases and J by 5 bases, leaving 12 bases between them. The CDR3 has 13 residues. Germline V gene data show CDR1 as LNHNV and CDR2 as YYDKDF (reference sequence). As for this clone: Its target is unknown.

Naive CD8 isolation took CD45RO-negative cells positively selected for CCR7 and excluded terminally differentiated effector memory CD45RA+ cells. The chain employs TRBV15 and TRBJ2-7, with D possibly TRBD1 on 6 matching bases. The receptor was isolated from a young man in good health. Sequencing was done on a sample of naive CD8+ T cells sorted from blood. The CDR3 spells CATSTVRGNEQYF. CDR3 bases: TGTGCCACCAGCACGGTCAGGGGAAACGAGCAGTACTTC. The full variable domain, its missing parts supplied by reference TRBV15 and TRBJ2-7, is DAMVIQNPRYQVTQFGKPVTLSCSQTLNHNVMYWYQQKSSQAPKLLFHYYDKDFNNEADTPDNFQSRRPNTSFCFLDIRSPGLGDTAMYLCATSTVRGNEQYFGPGTRLTVT.